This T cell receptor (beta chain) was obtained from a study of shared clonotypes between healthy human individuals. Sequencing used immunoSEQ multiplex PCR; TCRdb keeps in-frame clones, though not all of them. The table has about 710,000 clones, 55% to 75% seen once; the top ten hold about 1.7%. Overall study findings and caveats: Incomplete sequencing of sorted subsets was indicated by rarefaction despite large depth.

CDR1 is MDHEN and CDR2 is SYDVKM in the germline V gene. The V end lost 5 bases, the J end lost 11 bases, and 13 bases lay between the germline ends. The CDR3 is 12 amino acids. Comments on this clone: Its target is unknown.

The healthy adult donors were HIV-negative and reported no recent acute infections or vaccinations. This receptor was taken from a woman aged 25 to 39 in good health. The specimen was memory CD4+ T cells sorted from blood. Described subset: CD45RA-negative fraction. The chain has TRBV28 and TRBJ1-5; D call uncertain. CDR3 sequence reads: CASSLFRGTQHF. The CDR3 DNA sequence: TGTGCCAGCAGTCTTTTTCGGGGAACCCAGCATTTT. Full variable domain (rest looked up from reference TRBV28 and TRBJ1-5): DVKVTQSSRYLVKRTGEKVFLECVQDMDHENMFWYRQDPGLGLRLIYFSYDVKMKEKGDIPEGYSVSREKKERFSLILESASTNQTSMYLCASSLFRGTQHFGDGTRLSIL.